Each of the 16 T cell receptor beta chains below was sequenced from the same sample in a study of T cell repertoires in cytomegalovirus infection. TCRdb independently ran MiXCR on the reads; one entry per CDR3 protein. This table has around 310,000 distinct CDR3 sequences, 17% appearing once. The specimen sequenced was PBMCs. These receptors were collected from a human donor in good health (CMV status not recorded). Some clones in this sample may be carry-over from other donors' samples.

This clonotype was counted between two and nine times. The chain joins TRBV12-3 or TRBV12-4 to TRBJ1-1, with 8 bases fitting TRBD1. This CDR3 region has 17 residues. The ends lost 6 bases at V and 1 base at J; junction bases unmatched: 13. CDR3 sequence: CASRNQYRGTGNTEAFF. The CDR3 nucleotides are TGTGCCAGCAGGAACCAGTACAGGGGGACCGGGAACACTGAAGCTTTCTTT.

The chain joins TRBV2 to TRBJ2-5, with 7 bases fitting TRBD2. The CDR3 is 13 amino acids. Germline lookup yields CDR1 SNHLY and CDR2 FYNNEI. V lost 3 bases, J lost 10 bases, and 8 bases stayed unmatched. CDR3 in amino acids: CASSDWGGDLQYF. DNA of the CDR3: TGTGCCAGCAGTGACTGGGGGGGGGATCTCCAGTACTTC.

This clonotype occurred many times. The J gene is TRBJ1-5, the V gene TRBV7-2; D unresolved. The V and J ends lost 1 base and 9 bases respectively, with 13 bases between them. The CDR3 is 14 residues long. Germline CDR1 and CDR2: SGHTA and FQGNSA. CDR3 sequence reads: CASSLERGYRPQHF. CDR3 DNA: TGTGCCAGCAGCTTAGAGAGAGGCTACCGGCCCCAGCATTTT.

This clonotype occurred once. The gene calls are TRBV6-8 and TRBJ1-6, with unresolved D. V lost 0 bases, J lost 11 bases, and 8 bases lay in between. Germline CDR1 and CDR2: MNHGY and SAAAGT. The length of the CDR3 is 13 residues. CDR3 in DNA: TGTGCCAGCAGTTACTCGGCCGGAACACCCCTCCACTTT. Protein: CASSYSAGTPLHF.

This clonotype occurred a few times. The J gene is TRBJ2-7, the V gene TRBV28, with 8 bases lining up with TRBD1. The CDR3 is made up of 14 amino acids. CDR1 and CDR2 (germline): MDHEN, SYDVKM. The junction had 6 bases not matched to a gene; V was cut back by 6 bases and J by 2 bases. CDR3 nucleotide sequence: TGTGCCAGCAGAGAGACAGGGGCTCCCTACGAGCAGTACTTC. It encodes CASRETGAPYEQYF.

V is TRBV3-1 and J is TRBJ2-3; 12 bases map to TRBD2. The CDR3 consists of 17 residues. V shed 4 bases and J 2 bases; nucleotides not matched to a gene: 7. Germline lookup yields CDR1 LGHDT and CDR2 YNNKEL (reference sequence). CDR3 coding DNA: TGTGCCAGCAGCCCAAGGACTAGCGGGGCCTTCACAGATACGCAGTATTTT. This encodes CASSPRTSGAFTDTQYF.

This clonotype was picked up many times. The genes are TRBV7-2 and TRBJ2-3, with a tentative D call TRBD1 (6 bases). Trimming shortened V by 5 bases and J by 3 bases, and 12 bases separated the two germline ends. The germline gives CDR1 SGHTA, CDR2 FQGNSA. This CDR3 has 14 amino acids. The CDR3 here is CASSQTGITDTQYF. The CDR3 nucleotides are TGTGCCAGCAGCCAGACAGGAATTACAGATACGCAGTATTTT.

The rearrangement joins TRBV2 to TRBJ2-7, with 8 bases matching TRBD1. Germline V gives CDR1 SNHLY, CDR2 FYNNEI. This CDR3 has 13 residues. The V gene end was trimmed by 6 bases and the J gene end by 6 bases; junction bases not matched to a gene: 7. CDR3 amino acids: CASRPRTGLEQYF. CDR3 DNA sequence: TGTGCCAGCAGACCTAGGACAGGGCTCGAGCAGTACTTC.

This rearrangement joins TRBV12-3 or TRBV12-4 to TRBJ2-5; the D gene is possibly TRBD2 (6 bases). The CDR3 is made up of 14 amino acids. Deletions cut 2 bases from V and 4 bases from J, with 11 bases between. DNA for the CDR3: TGTGCCAGCAGTTTATCTGGCGGGGCAGAGACCCAGTACTTC. Translation gives CASSLSGGAETQYF.

This clonotype was detected many times. The V call is TRBV4-2, the J call TRBJ2-3; 7 nucleotides match TRBD2. The V gene's germline CDR1 is LGHNA and CDR2 YNFKEQ. V lost 0 bases and J lost 4; bases outside the gene matches: 10. CDR3 size: 17 residues. CDR3 protein: CASSQEFQRGLADTQYF. CDR3 DNA: TGTGCCAGCAGCCAAGAGTTCCAGCGGGGACTTGCAGATACGCAGTATTTT.

The V call is TRBV6-5, the J call TRBJ2-7; no clear D gene. Germline V gene data show CDR1 as MNHEY and CDR2 as SVGAGI. The V and J ends lost 4 bases and 6 bases respectively, with 13 bases between them. The CDR3 consists of 13 residues. CDR3 sequence reads: CASSFSRVREQYF. CDR3 in DNA: TGTGCCAGCAGTTTTTCCCGGGTCCGCGAGCAGTACTTC.

Only a few counts were recorded for this clonotype. The rearrangement uses TRBV7-6 and TRBJ2-2; TRBD2 matches 9 bases. Germline lookup yields CDR1 SGHVS and CDR2 FNYEAQ. The ends lost 5 bases at V and 3 bases at J; junction bases unmatched: 13. This CDR3 has 18 residues. The chain's CDR3 is CASSQLAGQTRDTGELFF. The CDR3 DNA is TGTGCCAGCAGCCAACTAGCGGGCCAAACCCGGGACACCGGGGAGCTGTTTTTT.

This clonotype was detected only a few times. The rearrangement joins TRBV7-6 to TRBJ2-7; D is perhaps TRBD2 (6 bases). The germline V and J ends were trimmed by 0 bases and 7 bases, with 10 bases remaining between them. Germline CDR1 and CDR2: SGHVS and FNYEAQ. CDR3 length: 13 amino acids. Written as DNA, the CDR3 is TGTGCCAGCAGCTTAGCGTTCGCGGGGGAGCAGTACTTC. This translates into CASSLAFAGEQYF.

This clonotype was recorded many times. The chain joins TRBV10-3 to TRBJ2-7; TRBD1 might be the D (5 bases). Looked up from germline, CDR1 is ENHRY and CDR2 is SYGVKD. This CDR3 contains 13 residues. Trimming pared 5 bases from V and 1 base from J, leaving 9 bases between. The DNA for the CDR3 is TGTGCCATCAGTTCCAGGGATTCCTACGAGCAGTACTTC. It yields the protein CAISSRDSYEQYF.

This clonotype was seen once. The rearrangement links TRBV12-3 or TRBV12-4 to TRBJ2-3; maybe TRBD1 (5 bases). The CDR3 runs 15 residues. Trimming took 6 bases from V and 0 from J, leaving 13 bases between them. For the CDR3, the DNA is TGTGCCAGCAGAATAGGGGTACCTAGCACAGATACGCAGTATTTT. Its protein is CASRIGVPSTDTQYF.

This clonotype was seen at least ten times. The chain couples TRBV7-2 to TRBJ1-5; TRBD1 matches 7 bases. The germline V gene has CDR1 SGHTA and CDR2 FQGNSA. The length of the CDR3 is 15 residues. Trimming removed 2 bases from V and 9 bases from J; junction bases left unmatched: 10. The CDR3 region has the DNA TGTGCCAGCAGCTTATGGGTGACAGGGTCCGTGCCCCAGCATTTT. It codes for CASSLWVTGSVPQHF.